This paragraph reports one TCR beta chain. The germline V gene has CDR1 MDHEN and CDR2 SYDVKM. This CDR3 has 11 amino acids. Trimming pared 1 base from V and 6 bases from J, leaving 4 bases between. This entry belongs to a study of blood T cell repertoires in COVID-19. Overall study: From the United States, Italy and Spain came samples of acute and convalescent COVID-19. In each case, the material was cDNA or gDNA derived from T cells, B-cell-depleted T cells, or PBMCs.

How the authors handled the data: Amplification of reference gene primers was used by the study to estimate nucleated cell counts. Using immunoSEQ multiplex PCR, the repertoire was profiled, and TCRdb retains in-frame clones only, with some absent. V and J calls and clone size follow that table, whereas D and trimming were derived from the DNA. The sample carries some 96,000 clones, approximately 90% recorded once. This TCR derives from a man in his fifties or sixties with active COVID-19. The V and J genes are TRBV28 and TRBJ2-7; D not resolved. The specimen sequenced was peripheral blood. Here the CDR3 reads CASSLSREQYF. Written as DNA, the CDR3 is TGTGCCAGCAGTTTATCTCGCGAGCAGTACTTC. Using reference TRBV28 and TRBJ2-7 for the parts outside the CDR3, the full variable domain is DVKVTQSSRYLVKRTGEKVFLECVQDMDHENMFWYRQDPGLGLRLIYFSYDVKMKEKGDIPEGYSVSREKKERFSLILESASTNQTSMYLCASSLSREQYFGPGTRLTVT.